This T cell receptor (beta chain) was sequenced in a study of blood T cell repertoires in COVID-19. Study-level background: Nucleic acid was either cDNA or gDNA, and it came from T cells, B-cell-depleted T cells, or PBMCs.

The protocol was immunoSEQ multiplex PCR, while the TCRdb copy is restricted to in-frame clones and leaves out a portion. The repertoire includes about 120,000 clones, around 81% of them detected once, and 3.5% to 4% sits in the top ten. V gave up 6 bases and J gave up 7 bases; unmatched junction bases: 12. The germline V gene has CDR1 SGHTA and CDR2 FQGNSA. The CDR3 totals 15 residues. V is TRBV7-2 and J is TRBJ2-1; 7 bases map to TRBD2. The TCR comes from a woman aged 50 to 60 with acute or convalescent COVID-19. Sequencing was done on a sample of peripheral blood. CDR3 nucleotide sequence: TGTGCCAGCAGGCTCGACGGCGGGAGCTATAATGAGCAGTTCTTC. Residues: CASRLDGGSYNEQFF. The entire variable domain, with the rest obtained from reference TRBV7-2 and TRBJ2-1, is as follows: GAGVSQSPSNKVTEKGKDVELRCDPISGHTALYWYRQSLGQGLEFLIYFQGNSAPDKSGLPSDRFSAERTGGSVSTLTIQRTQQEDSAVYLCASRLDGGSYNEQFFGPGTRLTVL.